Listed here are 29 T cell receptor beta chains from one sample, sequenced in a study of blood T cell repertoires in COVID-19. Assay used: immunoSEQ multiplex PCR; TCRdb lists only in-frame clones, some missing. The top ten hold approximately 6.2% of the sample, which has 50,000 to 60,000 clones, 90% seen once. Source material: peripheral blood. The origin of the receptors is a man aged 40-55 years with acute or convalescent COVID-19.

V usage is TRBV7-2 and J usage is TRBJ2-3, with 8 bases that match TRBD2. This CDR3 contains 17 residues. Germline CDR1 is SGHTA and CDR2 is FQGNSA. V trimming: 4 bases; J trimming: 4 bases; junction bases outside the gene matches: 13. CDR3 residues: CASSSPLDGTSADTQYF. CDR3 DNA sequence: TGTGCCAGCAGCTCCCCGCTCGACGGGACTAGTGCAGATACGCAGTATTTT.

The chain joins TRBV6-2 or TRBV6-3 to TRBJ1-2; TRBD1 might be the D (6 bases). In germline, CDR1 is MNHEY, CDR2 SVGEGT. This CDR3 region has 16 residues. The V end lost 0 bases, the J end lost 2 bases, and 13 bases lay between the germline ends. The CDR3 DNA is TGTGCCAGCAGTTACTCTGCTCGGGGGGCCAACTATGGCTACACCTTC. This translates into CASSYSARGANYGYTF.

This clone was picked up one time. CDR3 DNA sequence: TGTGCCAGTAGGACGGGGAGCGGGGAGTATGGCTACACCTTC. Protein sequence: CASRTGSGEYGYTF. The chain has TRBV19 and TRBJ1-2, with D unclear. The CDR3 runs 14 residues. In germline, CDR1 is LNHDA, CDR2 SQIVND (reference sequence). Trimming removed 6 bases from V and 5 bases from J, with 16 bases in between.

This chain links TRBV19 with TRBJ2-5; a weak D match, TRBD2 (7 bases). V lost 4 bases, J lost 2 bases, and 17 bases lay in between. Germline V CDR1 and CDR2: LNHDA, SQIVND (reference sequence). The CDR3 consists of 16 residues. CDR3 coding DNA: TGTGCCAGTAGTAAACTAGTGGGAGGGGGGCAAGAGACCCAGTACTTC. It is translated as CASSKLVGGGQETQYF.

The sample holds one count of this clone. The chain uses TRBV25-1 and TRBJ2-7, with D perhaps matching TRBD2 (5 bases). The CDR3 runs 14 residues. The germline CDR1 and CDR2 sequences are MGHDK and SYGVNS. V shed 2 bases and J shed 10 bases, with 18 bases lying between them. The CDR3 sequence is CASSEPSGVSLQYF. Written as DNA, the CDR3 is TGTGCCAGCAGTGAACCCTCCGGGGTTAGCTTACAGTACTTC.

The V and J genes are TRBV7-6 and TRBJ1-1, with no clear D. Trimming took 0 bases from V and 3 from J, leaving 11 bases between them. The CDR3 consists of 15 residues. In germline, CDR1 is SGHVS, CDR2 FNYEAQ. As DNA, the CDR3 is TGTGCCAGCAGCTTAGCGGGGAGGCTGGACACTGAAGCTTTCTTT. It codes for CASSLAGRLDTEAFF.

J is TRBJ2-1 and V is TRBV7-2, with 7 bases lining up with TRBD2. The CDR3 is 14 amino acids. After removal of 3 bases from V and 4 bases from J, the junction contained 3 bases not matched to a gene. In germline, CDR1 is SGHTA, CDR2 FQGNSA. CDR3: CASSFSGKYNEQFF. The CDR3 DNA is TGTGCCAGCAGCTTCAGCGGGAAATACAATGAGCAGTTCTTC.

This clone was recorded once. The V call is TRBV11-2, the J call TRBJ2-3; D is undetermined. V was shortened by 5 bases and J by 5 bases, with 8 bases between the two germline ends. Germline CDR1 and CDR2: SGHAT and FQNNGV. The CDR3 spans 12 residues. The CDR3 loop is CASSPGGDTQYF. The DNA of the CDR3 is TGTGCCAGCAGCCCGGGTGGAGATACGCAGTATTTT. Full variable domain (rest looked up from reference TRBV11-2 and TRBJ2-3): EAGVAQSPRYKIIEKRQSVAFWCNPISGHATLYWYQQILGQGPKLLIQFQNNGVVDDSQLPKDRFSAERLKGVDSTLKIQPAKLEDSAVYLCASSPGGDTQYFGPGTRLTVL.

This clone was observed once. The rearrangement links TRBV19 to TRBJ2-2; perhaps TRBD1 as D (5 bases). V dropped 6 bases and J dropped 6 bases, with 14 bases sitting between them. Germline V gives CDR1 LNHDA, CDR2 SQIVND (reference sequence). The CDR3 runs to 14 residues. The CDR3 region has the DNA TGTGCCAGTAGCCTCCAGGGTAGGGCCGGGGAGCTGTTTTTT. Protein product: CASSLQGRAGELFF.

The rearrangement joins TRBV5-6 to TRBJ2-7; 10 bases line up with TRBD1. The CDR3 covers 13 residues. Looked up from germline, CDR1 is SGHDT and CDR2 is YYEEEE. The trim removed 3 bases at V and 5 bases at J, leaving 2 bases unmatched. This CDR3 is CASSWDRGDEQYF. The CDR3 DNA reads TGTGCCAGCAGCTGGGACAGGGGAGACGAGCAGTACTTC.

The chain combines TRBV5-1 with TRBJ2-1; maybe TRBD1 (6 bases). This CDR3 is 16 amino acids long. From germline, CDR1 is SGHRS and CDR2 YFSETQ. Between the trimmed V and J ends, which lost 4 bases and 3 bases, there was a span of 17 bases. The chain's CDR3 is CASSPVFGQLYNEQFF. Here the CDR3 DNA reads TGCGCCAGCAGCCCTGTCTTTGGACAGCTCTACAATGAGCAGTTCTTC.

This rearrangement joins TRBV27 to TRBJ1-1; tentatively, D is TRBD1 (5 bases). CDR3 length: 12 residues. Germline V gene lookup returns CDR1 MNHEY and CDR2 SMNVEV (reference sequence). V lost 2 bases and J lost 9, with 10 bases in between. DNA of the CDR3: TGTGCCAGCAGTTTAGGGCAGGGAAAAGCTTTCTTT. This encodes CASSLGQGKAFF.

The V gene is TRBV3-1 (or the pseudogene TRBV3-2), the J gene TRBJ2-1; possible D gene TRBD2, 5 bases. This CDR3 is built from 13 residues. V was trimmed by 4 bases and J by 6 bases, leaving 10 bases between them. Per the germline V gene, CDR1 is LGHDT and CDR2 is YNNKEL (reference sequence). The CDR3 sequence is CASSRTRGNEQFF. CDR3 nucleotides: TGTGCCAGCAGCCGGACTCGAGGCAATGAGCAGTTCTTC.

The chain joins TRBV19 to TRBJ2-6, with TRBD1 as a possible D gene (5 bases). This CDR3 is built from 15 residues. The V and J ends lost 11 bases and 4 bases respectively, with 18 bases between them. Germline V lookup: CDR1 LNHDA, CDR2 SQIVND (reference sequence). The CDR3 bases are TGTGCCGCCAGCACAGGTGGAGAAGGGGCCAACGTCCTGACTTTC. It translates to CAASTGGEGANVLTF.

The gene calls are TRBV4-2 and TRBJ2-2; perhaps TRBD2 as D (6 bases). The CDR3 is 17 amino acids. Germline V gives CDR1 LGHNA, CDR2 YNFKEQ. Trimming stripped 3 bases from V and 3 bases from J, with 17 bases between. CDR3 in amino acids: CASSHEPRGTHTGELFF. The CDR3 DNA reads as TGTGCCAGCAGCCACGAGCCCCGCGGGACCCACACCGGGGAGCTGTTTTTT.

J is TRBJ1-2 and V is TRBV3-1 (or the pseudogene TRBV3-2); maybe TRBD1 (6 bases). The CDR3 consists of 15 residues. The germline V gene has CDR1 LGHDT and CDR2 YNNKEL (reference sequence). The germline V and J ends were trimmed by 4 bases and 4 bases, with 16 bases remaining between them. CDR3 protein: CASSLSGQPLYGYTF. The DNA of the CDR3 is TGTGCCAGCAGCCTGTCTGGACAGCCTCTCTATGGCTACACCTTC.

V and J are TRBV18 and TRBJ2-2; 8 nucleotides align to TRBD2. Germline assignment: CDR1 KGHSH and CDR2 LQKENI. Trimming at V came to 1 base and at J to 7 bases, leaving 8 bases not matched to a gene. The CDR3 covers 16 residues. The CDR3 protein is CASSPRIQREFGELFF. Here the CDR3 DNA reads TGTGCCAGCTCACCACGGATCCAGCGGGAGTTCGGGGAGCTGTTTTTT. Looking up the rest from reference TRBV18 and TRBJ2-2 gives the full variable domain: NAGVMQNPRHLVRRRGQEARLRCSPMKGHSHVYWYRQLPEEGLKFMVYLQKENIIDESGMPKERFSAEFPKEGPSILRIQQVVRGDSAAYFCASSPRIQREFGELFFGEGSRLTVL.

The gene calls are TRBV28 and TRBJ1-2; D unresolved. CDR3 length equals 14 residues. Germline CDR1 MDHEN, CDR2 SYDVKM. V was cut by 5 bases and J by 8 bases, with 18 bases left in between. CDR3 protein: CASSPNVLGVGYTF. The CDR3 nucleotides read TGTGCCAGCAGTCCCAACGTCCTGGGCGTCGGCTACACCTTC.

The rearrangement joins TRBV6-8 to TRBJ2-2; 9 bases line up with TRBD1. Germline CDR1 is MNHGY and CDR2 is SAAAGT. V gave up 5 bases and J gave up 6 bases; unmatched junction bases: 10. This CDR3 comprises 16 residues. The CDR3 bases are TGTGCCAGCAGTCCCCGACAGGGGGAGTTTCCCGGGGAGCTGTTTTTT. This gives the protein CASSPRQGEFPGELFF.

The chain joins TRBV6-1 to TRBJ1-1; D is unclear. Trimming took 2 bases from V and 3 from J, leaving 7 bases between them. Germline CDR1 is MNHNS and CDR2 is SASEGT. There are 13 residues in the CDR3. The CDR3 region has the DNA TGTGCCAGCAGTGAACGCCGGGACACTGAAGCTTTCTTT. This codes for CASSERRDTEAFF.

The CDR3 DNA reads as TGTGCCAGCAGCACCCGGGACAGGGACTGGACCCAGTACTTC. Amino acid sequence: CASSTRDRDWTQYF. The chain uses TRBV5-6 and TRBJ2-5; 9 nucleotides match TRBD1. Germline V CDR1 and CDR2: SGHDT, YYEEEE. Trimming took 4 bases from V and 7 from J; bases not matched to a gene: 8. CDR3 size: 14 residues.

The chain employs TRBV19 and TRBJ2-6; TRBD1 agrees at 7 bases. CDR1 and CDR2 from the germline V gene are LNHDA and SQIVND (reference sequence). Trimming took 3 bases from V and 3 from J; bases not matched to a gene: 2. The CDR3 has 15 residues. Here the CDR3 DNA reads TGTGCCAGTAGTATCGGGACAGTTGGGGCCAACGTCCTGACTTTC. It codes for CASSIGTVGANVLTF.

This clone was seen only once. This CDR3 reads CASSPRGTYSYEQYF. The CDR3 DNA reads as TGTGCCAGCTCACCACGGGGGACATATTCCTACGAGCAGTACTTC. V usage is TRBV18 and J usage is TRBJ2-7, with a possible D match to TRBD1 (6 bases). The CDR3 is 15 amino acids. From germline, CDR1 is KGHSH and CDR2 LQKENI. V lost 1 base, J lost 1 base, and 11 bases lay in between.

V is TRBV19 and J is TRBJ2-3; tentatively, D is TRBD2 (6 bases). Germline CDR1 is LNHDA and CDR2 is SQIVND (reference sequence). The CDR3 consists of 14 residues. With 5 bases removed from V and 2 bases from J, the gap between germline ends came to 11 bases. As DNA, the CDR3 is TGTGCCAGTAGTCCCCGGGACTTCACAGATACGCAGTATTTT. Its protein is CASSPRDFTDTQYF.

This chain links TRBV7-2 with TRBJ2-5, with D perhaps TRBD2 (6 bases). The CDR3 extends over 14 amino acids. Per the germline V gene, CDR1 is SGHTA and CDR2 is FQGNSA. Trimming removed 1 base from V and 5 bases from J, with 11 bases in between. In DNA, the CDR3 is TGTGCCAGCAGCTTAGGCGGGAATCGGGAGACCCAGTACTTC. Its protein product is CASSLGGNRETQYF.

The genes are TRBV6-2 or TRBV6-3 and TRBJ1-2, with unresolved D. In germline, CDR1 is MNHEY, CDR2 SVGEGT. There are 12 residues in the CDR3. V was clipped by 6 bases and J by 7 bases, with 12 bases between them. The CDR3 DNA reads TGTGCCAGCAGCCCGCGGGTCCGTGGCTACACCTTC. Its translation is CASSPRVRGYTF.

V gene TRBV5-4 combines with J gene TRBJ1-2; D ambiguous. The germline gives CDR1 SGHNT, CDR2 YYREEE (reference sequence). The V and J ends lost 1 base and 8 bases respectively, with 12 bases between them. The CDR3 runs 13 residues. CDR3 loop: CASSLPGKRGYTF. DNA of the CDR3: TGTGCCAGCAGCTTGCCCGGGAAACGAGGCTACACCTTC.

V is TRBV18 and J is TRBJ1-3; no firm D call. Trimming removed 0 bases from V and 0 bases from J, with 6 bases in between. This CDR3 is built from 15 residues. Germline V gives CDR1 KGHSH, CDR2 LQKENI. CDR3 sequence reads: CASSPPTSSGNTIYF. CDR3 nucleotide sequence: TGTGCCAGCTCACCACCTACGAGCTCTGGAAACACCATATATTTT.

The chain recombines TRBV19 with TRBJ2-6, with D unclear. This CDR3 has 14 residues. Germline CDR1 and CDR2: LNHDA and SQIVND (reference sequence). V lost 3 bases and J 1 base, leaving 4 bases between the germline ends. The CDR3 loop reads CASSIKSGANVLTF. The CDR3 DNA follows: TGTGCCAGTAGTATTAAATCTGGGGCCAACGTCCTGACTTTC.